This T cell receptor (beta chain) comes out of a study of OX40 agonist ivuxolimab in advanced cancers. Study-level information: Checkpoint inhibitors had been given previously to under 50% of patients.

The repertoire was sequenced with immunoSEQ multiplex PCR; TCRdb's copy has only in-frame clones and lacks some. Here the sample spans fewer than 85,000 clones, 70% to 90% being singletons. The trim removed 8 bases at V and 2 bases at J, leaving 14 bases unmatched. Germline CDR1 and CDR2: SNHLY and FYNNEI. The CDR3 covers 17 residues. Findings and caveats of the study: There was clonal expansion of CD4+ and CD8+ blood T cells by week 6 at 0.1 to 3.0 mg/kg. Some patients who did not respond also had low normalized T-cell clonal expansion.

On this clone: Its antigen is currently unknown.

The specimen was CD4+ or CD8+ T cells sorted from blood, collected in a trial of the OX40 agonist ivuxolimab. This TCR was recovered from an adult with an advanced solid tumor such as melanoma, head and neck, liver or kidney cancer. This chain connects TRBV2 to TRBJ1-4; TRBD1 matches at 7 bases. CDR3 amino acids: CASAYWTGRGTNEKLFF. The CDR3 bases are TGTGCCAGCGCCTACTGGACAGGACGGGGGACTAATGAAAAACTGTTTTTT.